These 15 T cell receptor beta chains were all obtained from the same sample, sequenced in a study of a mutant IDH1 vaccine in newly diagnosed glioma. Time point given: baseline, week 1 (first vaccination visit). Treatment of the sample: pre-vaccination baseline after standard-of-care therapy. Assay: immunoSEQ multiplex PCR; the TCRdb copy retains only in-frame clones and omits some. Among 70,000 or so clones, more than 70% were seen once, and the ten largest hold approximately 4.3%. Material: peripheral blood mononuclear cells (PBMCs), obtained from a glioma patient treated with radiotherapy, temozolomide or both. The receptors were sampled from a woman in her late teens or twenties with glioma. Some clones in this sample may be carry-over from other donors' samples.

The chain has TRBV6-5 and TRBJ1-5; D call uncertain. V was pared by 6 bases and J by 7 bases, with 13 bases between. The CDR3 is made up of 13 amino acids. The germline CDR1 and CDR2 sequences are MNHEY and SVGAGI. CDR3 nucleotide sequence: TGTGCCAGCAGGCCTGGTATCGGGCAGCCCCAGCATTTT. The encoded protein is CASRPGIGQPQHF.

The chain recombines TRBV9 with TRBJ1-2; 7 nucleotides match TRBD1. The CDR3 runs to 16 residues. Germline-derived CDR1 and CDR2 are SGDLS and YYNGEE. With V trimmed by 1 base and J by 6 bases, 12 bases remained unmatched. The CDR3 is CASSVSIHRGAHGYTF. The CDR3 DNA follows: TGTGCCAGCAGCGTATCCATTCACAGGGGCGCCCATGGCTACACCTTC. Full variable domain (missing parts from reference TRBV9 and TRBJ1-2): DSGVTQTPKHLITATGQRVTLRCSPRSGDLSVYWYQQSLDQGLQFLIQYYNGEERAKGNILERFSAQQFPDLHSELNLSSLELGDSALYFCASSVSIHRGAHGYTFGSGTRLTVV.

Only a few counts were recorded for this clone. This rearrangement joins TRBV7-8 to TRBJ2-7, with 13 bases that match TRBD2. The CDR3 spans 15 residues. With 5 bases clipped from V and 6 bases from J, the junction kept 7 bases outside the gene matches. CDR1 and CDR2 (germline): SGHVS, FQNEAQ. CDR3 nucleotide sequence: TGTGCCAGCAGCCCCCGGACTAGCGGGAGCCTCGAGCAGTACTTC. Amino acids: CASSPRTSGSLEQYF. The entire variable domain, with the rest obtained from reference TRBV7-8 and TRBJ2-7, is as follows: GAGVSQSPRYKVAKRGQDVALRCDPISGHVSLFWYQQALGQGPEFLTYFQNEAQLDKSGLPSDRFFAERPEGSVSTLKIQRTQQEDSAVYLCASSPRTSGSLEQYFGPGTRLTVT.

This clone was seen only a few times. The chain recombines TRBV5-4 with TRBJ1-1; 11 bases align to TRBD1. The V segment lost 3 bases and the J segment 4 bases; nucleotides outside the gene matches: 2. The CDR3 sequence is 14 residues long. Germline V lookup: CDR1 SGHNT, CDR2 YYREEE (reference sequence). In nucleotides, the CDR3 is TGTGCCAGCAGCTGGGGGACAGGGGGCACTGAAGCTTTCTTT. It translates to CASSWGTGGTEAFF.

The rearrangement joins TRBV14 to TRBJ2-7; either TRBD1 or TRBD2 may supply D (5 bases each). The CDR3 contains 14 residues. CDR1 and CDR2 (germline): SGHDN, FVKESK. Trimming took off 4 bases at V and 2 bases at J, with 12 bases between the two ends. This chain's CDR3 is CASSRDGPAYEQYF. DNA for the CDR3: TGTGCCAGCAGCCGGGACGGACCGGCCTACGAGCAGTACTTC. Full variable domain (missing parts from reference TRBV14 and TRBJ2-7): EAGVTQFPSHSVIEKGQTVTLRCDPISGHDNLYWYRRVMGKEIKFLLHFVKESKQDESGMPNNRFLAERTGGTYSTLKVQPAELEDSGVYFCASSRDGPAYEQYFGPGTRLTVT.

The rearrangement links TRBV30 to TRBJ1-5; 7 bases line up with TRBD1. Losses at the gene ends were 1 base for V and 9 bases for J; bases not matched to a gene: 3. CDR3 size: 12 residues. The V gene's germline CDR1 is GTSNPN and CDR2 SVGIG (reference sequence). The CDR3 bases are TGTGCCTGGAGTGGAGGGGGCTGGCCCCAGCATTTT. The encoded protein is CAWSGGGWPQHF.

Remarks on this clone: Because the CDR3's place on the DNA is in doubt, the DNA is left out and the CDR3 is given as listed by TCRdb. The chain couples TRBV6-5 to TRBJ2-7. Termini included, the CDR3 measures 14 amino acids. Per the germline V gene, CDR1 is MNHEY and CDR2 is SVGAGI. The CDR3 loop is CASSSSVGHYEQYF.

V usage is TRBV29-1 and J usage is TRBJ1-2; D gene uncertain. CDR3 length: 15 amino acids. CDR1 is SQVTM and CDR2 is ANQGSEA in the germline V gene. The V and J ends lost 2 bases and 3 bases respectively, with 16 bases between them. The CDR3 nucleotides are TGCAGCGTTGAAAGATGGAGTCAGGAGGACTATGGCTACACCTTC. It specifies CSVERWSQEDYGYTF.

The rearrangement links TRBV30 to TRBJ1-2; D not certain. Per the germline V gene, CDR1 is GTSNPN and CDR2 is SVGIG (reference sequence). V lost 5 bases and J lost 8, with 15 bases in between. The CDR3 length is 12 residues. CDR3 in amino acids: CAWDQPQGGYTF. Written as DNA, the CDR3 is TGTGCCTGGGATCAGCCACAAGGCGGCTACACCTTC.

The V gene is TRBV5-1, the J gene TRBJ1-4; TRBD1 is a possible D gene (5 bases). The CDR3 length is 17 residues. The germline CDR1 and CDR2 sequences are SGHRS and YFSETQ. Trimming removed 2 bases at V and 5 bases at J, with 19 bases between. The CDR3 nucleotides are TGCGCCAGCAGCTTATTTTCGGGGGGACCCAAGAATGAAAAACTGTTTTTT. This codes for CASSLFSGGPKNEKLFF.

V is TRBV5-4 and J is TRBJ2-5, with TRBD2 matching over 11 bases. Germline CDR1 reads SGHNT; CDR2 reads YYREEE (reference sequence). The CDR3 runs to 16 residues. With V trimmed by 0 bases and J by 2 bases, 3 bases remained unmatched. The CDR3 sequence is CASSLAPSGGQETQYF. The CDR3 nucleotides read TGTGCCAGCAGCTTGGCGCCTAGCGGGGGGCAAGAGACCCAGTACTTC.

The chain couples TRBV4-2 to TRBJ2-5, with D perhaps TRBD2 (6 bases). Deletions cut 3 bases from V and 2 bases from J, with 16 bases between. The germline V gene has CDR1 LGHNA and CDR2 YNFKEQ. CDR3 length: 16 amino acids. In DNA form, the CDR3 reads TGTGCCAGCAGCCACATCGGGGGAGACATTCAAGAGACCCAGTACTTC. This sequence encodes CASSHIGGDIQETQYF.

The rearrangement joins TRBV9 to TRBJ1-5; D gene uncertain. CDR1 and CDR2 from the germline V gene are SGDLS and YYNGEE. The CDR3 length is 14 residues. The germline V and J ends were trimmed by 0 bases and 0 bases, with 4 bases remaining between them. The CDR3 bases are TGTGCCAGCAGCGTAGGGTATAGCAATCAGCCCCAGCATTTT. It yields the protein CASSVGYSNQPQHF.

The chain is built from TRBV5-1 and TRBJ1-1, with D possibly matching TRBD1 (6 bases). V gave up 4 bases and J gave up 1 base, with 11 bases separating them. CDR1 is SGHRS and CDR2 is YFSETQ in the germline V gene. The CDR3 runs to 14 residues. The CDR3 DNA follows: TGCGCCAGCAGCACCCCGGGGGCGAACACTGAAGCTTTCTTT. Its translation: CASSTPGANTEAFF.

The genes are TRBV19 and TRBJ2-1; 7 nucleotides agree with TRBD1. V was pared by 1 base and J by 3 bases, with 3 bases of the junction left unmatched. The CDR3 contains 15 residues. Germline CDR1 reads LNHDA; CDR2 reads SQIVND (reference sequence). CDR3: CASSIGDRGYNEQFF. CDR3 in DNA: TGTGCCAGTAGTATAGGGGACAGAGGCTACAATGAGCAGTTCTTC.